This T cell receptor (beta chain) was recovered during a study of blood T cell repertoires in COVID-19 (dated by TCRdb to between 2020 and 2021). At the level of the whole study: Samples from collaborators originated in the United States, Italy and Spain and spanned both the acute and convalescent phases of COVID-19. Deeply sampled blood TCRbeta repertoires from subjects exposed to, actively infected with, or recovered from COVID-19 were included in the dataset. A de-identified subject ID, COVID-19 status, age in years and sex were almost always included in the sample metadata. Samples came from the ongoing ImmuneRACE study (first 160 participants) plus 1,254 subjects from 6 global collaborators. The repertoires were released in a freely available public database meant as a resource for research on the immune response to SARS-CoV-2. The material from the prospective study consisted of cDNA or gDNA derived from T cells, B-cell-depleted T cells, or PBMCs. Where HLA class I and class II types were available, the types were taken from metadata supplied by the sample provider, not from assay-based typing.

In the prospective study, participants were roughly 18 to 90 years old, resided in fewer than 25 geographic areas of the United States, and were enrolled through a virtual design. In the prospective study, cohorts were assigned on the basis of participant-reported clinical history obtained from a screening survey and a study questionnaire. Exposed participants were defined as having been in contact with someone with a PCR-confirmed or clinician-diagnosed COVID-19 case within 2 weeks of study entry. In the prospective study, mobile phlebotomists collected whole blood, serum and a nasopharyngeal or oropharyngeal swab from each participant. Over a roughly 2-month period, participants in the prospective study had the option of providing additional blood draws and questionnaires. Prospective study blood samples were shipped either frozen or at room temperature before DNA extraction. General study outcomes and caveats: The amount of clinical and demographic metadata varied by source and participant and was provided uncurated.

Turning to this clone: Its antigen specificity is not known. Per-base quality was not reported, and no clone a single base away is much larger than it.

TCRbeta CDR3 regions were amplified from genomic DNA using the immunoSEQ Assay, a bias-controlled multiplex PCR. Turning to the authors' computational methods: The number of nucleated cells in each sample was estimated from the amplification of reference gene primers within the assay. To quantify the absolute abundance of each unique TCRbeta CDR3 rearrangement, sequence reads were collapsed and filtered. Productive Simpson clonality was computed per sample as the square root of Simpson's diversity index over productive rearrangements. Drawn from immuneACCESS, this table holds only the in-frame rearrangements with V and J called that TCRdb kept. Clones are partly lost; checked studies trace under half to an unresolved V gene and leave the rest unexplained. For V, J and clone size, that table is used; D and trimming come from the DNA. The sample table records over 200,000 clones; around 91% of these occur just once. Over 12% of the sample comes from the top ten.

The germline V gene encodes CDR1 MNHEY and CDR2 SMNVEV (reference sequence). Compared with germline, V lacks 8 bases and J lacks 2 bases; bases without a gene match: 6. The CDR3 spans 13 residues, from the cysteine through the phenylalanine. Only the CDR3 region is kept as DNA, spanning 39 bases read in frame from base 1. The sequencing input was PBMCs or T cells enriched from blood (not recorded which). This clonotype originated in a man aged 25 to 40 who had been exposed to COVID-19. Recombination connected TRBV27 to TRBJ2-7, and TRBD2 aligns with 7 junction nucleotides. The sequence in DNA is TGTGCCAGCGGGCGGGGGTCCCCCTACGAGCAGTACTTC. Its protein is CASGRGSPYEQYF.